The clone carrying this T cell receptor (beta chain) was counted a few times. Its target is unknown. CDR1 and CDR2 from the germline V gene are KGHSH and LQKENI. The CDR3 length is 15 residues. The germline V and J ends were trimmed by 0 bases and 4 bases, with 12 bases remaining between them. The sample comes from a study of T cells in Graves' hyperthyroidism and ophthalmopathy. Whole-study findings and limits: Most expanded thyroid clonotypes above 0.001 recurred in blood.

No ophthalmopathy progression within 18 months constituted stable Graves' hyperthyroidism. Amplification yielded TCR beta CDR3 regions, with RNA transcripts as the source. First-round RT-PCR with HTBI primers amplified the TCR CDR3 region. TCRdb fed the multiplex PCR reads into MiXCR, producing one record per CDR3 protein. The sample holds 89,000 or so distinct CDR3 sequences, 40% seen once. The chain carries TRBV18 and TRBJ1-1; D remains ambiguous. Sequences were obtained from peripheral blood or thyroid tissue (not recorded which). The TCR originated in a woman between 25 and 40 years old with Graves' hyperthyroidism. The CDR3 bases are TGTGCCAGCTCACCACCTTTTCGGGCGAGCACTGAAGCTTTCTTT. Protein sequence: CASSPPFRASTEAFF.